The clone carrying this TCR beta chain was recorded a few times. What it binds is not known. The V end was cut by 5 bases, the J end by 3 bases, with 11 bases between. Germline lookup yields CDR1 LGHNA and CDR2 YNFKEQ. The CDR3 totals 14 residues. This specimen comes from a study of T cell responses to AZD1222 COVID-19 vaccine. Findings and caveats of the study: Along spike, vaccine-associated CD4 TCRs were found throughout, with dominance at 160-218 and 743-854.

Only in-frame clones appear in the TCRdb table, and some are missing; sequencing was by immunoSEQ multiplex PCR. The sample includes around 88,000 clones, roughly 90% seen only once; the top ten take roughly 2.8%. The sequences come from peripheral blood, collected on day 0 of MenACWY control vaccination. This TCR was sampled from an adult in good health. V and J are TRBV4-2 and TRBJ1-3; the D gene is possibly TRBD1 (5 bases). The CDR3 is CASSTRDGGNTIYF. The CDR3, as DNA: TGTGCCAGCAGCACCCGGGACGGTGGAAACACCATATATTTT.